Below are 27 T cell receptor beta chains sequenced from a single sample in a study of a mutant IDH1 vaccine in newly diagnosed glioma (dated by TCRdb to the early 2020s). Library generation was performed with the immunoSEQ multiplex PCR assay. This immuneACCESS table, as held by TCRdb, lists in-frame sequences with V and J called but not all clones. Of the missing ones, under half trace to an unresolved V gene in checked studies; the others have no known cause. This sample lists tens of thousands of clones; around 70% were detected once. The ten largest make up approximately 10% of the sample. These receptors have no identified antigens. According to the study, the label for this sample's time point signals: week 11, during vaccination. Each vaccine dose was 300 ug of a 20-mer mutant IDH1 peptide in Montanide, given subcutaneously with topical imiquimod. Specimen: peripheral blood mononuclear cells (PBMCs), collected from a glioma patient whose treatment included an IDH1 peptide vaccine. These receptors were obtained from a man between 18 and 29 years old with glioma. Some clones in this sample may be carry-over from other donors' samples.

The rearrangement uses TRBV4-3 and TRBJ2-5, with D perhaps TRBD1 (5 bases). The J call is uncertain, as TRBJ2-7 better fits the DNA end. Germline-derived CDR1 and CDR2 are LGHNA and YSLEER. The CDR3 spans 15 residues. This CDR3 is CASSQQLDSFYEQYF. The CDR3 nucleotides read TGCGCCAGCAGCCAACAGCTTGACAGCTTCTACGAGCAGTACTTC.

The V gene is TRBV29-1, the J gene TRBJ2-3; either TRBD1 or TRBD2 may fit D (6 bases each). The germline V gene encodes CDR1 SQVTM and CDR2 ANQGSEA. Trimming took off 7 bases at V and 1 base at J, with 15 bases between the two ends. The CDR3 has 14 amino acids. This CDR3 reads CSAEGGLGTDTQYF. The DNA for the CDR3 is TGCAGCGCGGAAGGGGGGCTAGGCACAGATACGCAGTATTTT.

In nucleotides, the CDR3 is TGTGCCAGCAGCTTGCGGCCGGACGCCTACGAGCAGTACTTC. Translated, it gives CASSLRPDAYEQYF. This chain joins TRBV5-5 and TRBJ2-7; D gene uncertain. V was trimmed by 1 base and J by 2 bases, leaving 10 bases between them. Germline V gene sequence: CDR1 SGHKS, CDR2 YYEKEE (reference sequence). The CDR3 consists of 14 residues.

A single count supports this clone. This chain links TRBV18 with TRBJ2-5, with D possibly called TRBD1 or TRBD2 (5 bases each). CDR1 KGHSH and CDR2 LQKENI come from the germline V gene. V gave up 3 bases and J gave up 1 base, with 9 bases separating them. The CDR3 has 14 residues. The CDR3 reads CASSPTAVQETQYF. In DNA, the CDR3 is TGTGCCAGCTCACCGACAGCGGTCCAAGAGACCCAGTACTTC.

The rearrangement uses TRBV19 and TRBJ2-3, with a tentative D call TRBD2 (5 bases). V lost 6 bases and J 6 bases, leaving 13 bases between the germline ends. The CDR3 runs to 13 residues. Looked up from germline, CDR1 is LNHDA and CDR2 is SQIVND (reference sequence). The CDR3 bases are TGTGCCAGTAGACGCCCCGGGGAGGATACGCAGTATTTT. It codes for CASRRPGEDTQYF.

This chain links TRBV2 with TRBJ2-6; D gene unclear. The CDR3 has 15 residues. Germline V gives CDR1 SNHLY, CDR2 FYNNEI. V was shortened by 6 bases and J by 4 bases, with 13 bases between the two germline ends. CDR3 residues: CASRPDLWGANVLTF. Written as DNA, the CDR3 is TGTGCCAGCAGGCCCGACCTCTGGGGGGCCAACGTCCTGACTTTC.

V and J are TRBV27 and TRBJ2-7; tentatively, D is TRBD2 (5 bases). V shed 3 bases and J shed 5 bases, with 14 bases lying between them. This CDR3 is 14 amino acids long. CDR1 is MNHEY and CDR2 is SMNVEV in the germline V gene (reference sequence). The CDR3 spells CASSFRGSTHEQYF. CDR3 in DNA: TGTGCCAGCAGTTTCCGCGGGTCTACCCACGAGCAGTACTTC.

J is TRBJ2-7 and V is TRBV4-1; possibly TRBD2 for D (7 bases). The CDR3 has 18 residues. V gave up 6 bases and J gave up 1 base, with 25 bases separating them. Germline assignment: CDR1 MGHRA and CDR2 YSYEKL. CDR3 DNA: TGCGCCAGCAGTCACGGCCTCCTTAGGCGGGGGCCTTCCTACGAGCAGTACTTC. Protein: CASSHGLLRRGPSYEQYF.

CDR3 sequence reads: CASSAGTGANQPQHF. CDR3 DNA: TGTGCCAGCAGTGCGGGGACAGGGGCCAATCAGCCCCAGCATTTT. V usage is TRBV2 and J usage is TRBJ1-5; 10 nucleotides agree with TRBD1. Germline-derived CDR1 and CDR2 are SNHLY and FYNNEI. The CDR3 has 15 residues. V shed 4 bases, J shed 3 bases, and the junction held 3 bases outside the gene matches. The variable domain in full, with the rest retrieved from reference TRBV2 and TRBJ1-5, is EPEVTQTPSHQVTQMGQEVILRCVPISNHLYFYWYRQILGQKVEFLVSFYNNEISEKSEIFDDQFSVERPDGSNFTLKIRSTKLEDSAMYFCASSAGTGANQPQHFGDGTRLSIL.

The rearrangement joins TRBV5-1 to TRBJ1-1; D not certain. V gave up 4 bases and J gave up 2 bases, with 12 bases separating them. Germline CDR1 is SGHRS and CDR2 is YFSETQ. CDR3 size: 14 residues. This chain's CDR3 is CASSPEPVNTEAFF. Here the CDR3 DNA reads TGCGCCAGCAGCCCAGAACCTGTTAACACTGAAGCTTTCTTT. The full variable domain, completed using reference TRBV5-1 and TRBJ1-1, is KAGVTQTPRYLIKTRGQQVTLSCSPISGHRSVSWYQQTPGQGLQFLFEYFSETQRNKGNFPGRFSGRQFSNSRSEMNVSTLELGDSALYLCASSPEPVNTEAFFGQGTRLTVV.

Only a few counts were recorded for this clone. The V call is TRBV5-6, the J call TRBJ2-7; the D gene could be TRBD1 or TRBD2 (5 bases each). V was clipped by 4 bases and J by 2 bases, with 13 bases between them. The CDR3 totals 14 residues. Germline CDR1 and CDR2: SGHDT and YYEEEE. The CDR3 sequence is CASSGQGDPYEQYF. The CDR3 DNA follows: TGTGCCAGCAGCGGCCAAGGGGACCCCTACGAGCAGTACTTC.

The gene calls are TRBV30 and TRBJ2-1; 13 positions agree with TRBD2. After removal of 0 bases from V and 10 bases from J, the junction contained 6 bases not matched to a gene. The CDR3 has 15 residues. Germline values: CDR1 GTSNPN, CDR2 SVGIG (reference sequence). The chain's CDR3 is CAWSVTSGGAKEQFF. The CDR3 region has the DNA TGTGCCTGGAGTGTTACTAGCGGGGGGGCCAAGGAGCAGTTCTTC.

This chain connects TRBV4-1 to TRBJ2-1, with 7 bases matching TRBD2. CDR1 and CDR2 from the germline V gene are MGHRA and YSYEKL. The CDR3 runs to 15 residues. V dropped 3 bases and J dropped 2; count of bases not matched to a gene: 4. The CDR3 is CASSQVAGTYNEQFF. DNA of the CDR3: TGCGCCAGCAGCCAGGTAGCGGGTACCTACAATGAGCAGTTCTTC.

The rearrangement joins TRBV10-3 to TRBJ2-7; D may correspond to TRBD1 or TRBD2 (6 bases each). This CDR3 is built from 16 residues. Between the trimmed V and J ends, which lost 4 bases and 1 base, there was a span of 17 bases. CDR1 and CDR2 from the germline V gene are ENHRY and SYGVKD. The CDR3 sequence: CAISGGRGPASYEQYF. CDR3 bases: TGTGCCATCAGTGGGGGTCGGGGGCCGGCGTCCTACGAGCAGTACTTC.

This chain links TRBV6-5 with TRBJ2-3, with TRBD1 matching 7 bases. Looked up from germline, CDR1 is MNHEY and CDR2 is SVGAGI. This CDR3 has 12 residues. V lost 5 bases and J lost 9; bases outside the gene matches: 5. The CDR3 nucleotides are TGTGCCAGCAGTGTCCACAGGGGAACGCAGTATTTT. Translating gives CASSVHRGTQYF.

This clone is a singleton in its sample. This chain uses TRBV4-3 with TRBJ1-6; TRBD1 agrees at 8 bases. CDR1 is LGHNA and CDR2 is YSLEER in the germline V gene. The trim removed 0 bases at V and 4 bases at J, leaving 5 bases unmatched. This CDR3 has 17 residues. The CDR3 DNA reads TGCGCCAGCAGCCAAGAGTTAAGGACAGGGTATAATTCACCCCTCCACTTT. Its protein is CASSQELRTGYNSPLHF.

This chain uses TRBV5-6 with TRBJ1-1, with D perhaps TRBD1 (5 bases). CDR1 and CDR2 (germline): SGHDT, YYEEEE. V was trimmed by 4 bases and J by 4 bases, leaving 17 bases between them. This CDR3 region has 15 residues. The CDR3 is CASSIRQTRITEAFF. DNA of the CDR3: TGTGCCAGCAGCATTCGACAGACTAGGATCACTGAAGCTTTCTTT.

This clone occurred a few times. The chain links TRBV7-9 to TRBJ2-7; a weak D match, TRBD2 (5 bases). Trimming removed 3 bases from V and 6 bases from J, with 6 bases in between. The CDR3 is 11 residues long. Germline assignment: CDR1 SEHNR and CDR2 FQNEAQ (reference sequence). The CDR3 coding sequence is TGTGCCAGCAGCTTCGGGGTCGAGCAGTACTTC. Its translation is CASSFGVEQYF.

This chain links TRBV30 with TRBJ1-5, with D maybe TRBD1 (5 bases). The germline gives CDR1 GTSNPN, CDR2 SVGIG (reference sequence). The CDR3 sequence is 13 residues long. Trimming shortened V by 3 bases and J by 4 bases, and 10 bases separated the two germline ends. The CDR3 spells CAWSTDSNQPQHF. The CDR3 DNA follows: TGTGCCTGGAGCACCGACAGTAATCAGCCCCAGCATTTT. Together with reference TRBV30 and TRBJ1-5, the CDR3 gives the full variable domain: SQTIHQWPATLVQPVGSPLSLECTVEGTSNPNLYWYRQAAGRGLQLLFYSVGIGQISSEVPQNLSASRPQDRQFILSSKKLLLSDSGFYLCAWSTDSNQPQHFGDGTRLSIL.

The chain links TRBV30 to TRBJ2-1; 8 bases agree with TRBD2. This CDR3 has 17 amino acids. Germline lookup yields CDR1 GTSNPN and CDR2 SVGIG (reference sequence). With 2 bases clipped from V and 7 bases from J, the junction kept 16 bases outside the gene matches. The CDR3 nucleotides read TGTGCCTGGAGTATTGGTGATACGGGAGGGAACGGGAATGAGCAGTTCTTC. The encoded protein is CAWSIGDTGGNGNEQFF.

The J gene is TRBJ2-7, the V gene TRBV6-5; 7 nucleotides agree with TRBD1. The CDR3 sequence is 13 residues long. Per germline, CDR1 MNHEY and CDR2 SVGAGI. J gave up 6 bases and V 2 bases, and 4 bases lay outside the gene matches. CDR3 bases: TGTGCCAGCAGTTACGGACAGGCAAGCGAGCAGTACTTC. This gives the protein CASSYGQASEQYF.

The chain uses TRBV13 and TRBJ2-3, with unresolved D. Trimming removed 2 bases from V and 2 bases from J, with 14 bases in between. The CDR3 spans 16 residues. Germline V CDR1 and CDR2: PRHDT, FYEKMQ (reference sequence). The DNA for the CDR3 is TGTGCCAGCAGCTTAAAGCCCTCGGCGGCCACAGATACGCAGTATTTT. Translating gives CASSLKPSAATDTQYF.

The CDR3 sequence is CASSESWSTDTQYF. DNA for the CDR3: TGTGCCAGCAGTGAATCATGGAGCACAGATACGCAGTATTTT. The V and J genes are TRBV2 and TRBJ2-3; D unresolved. The CDR3 has 14 amino acids. The V end lost 2 bases, the J end lost 0 bases, and 6 bases lay between the germline ends. Germline values: CDR1 SNHLY, CDR2 FYNNEI.

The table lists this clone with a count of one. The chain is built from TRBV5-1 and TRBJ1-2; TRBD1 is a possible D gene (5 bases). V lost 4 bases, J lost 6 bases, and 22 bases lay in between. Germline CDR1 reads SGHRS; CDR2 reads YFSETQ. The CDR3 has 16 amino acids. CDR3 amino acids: CASSPNQQKTGHGYTF. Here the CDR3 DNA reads TGCGCCAGCAGCCCCAACCAACAAAAGACGGGGCATGGCTACACCTTC.

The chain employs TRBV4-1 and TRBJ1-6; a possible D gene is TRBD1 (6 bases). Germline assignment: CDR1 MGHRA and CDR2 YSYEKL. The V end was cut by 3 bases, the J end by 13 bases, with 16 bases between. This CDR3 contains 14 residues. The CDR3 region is CASSQRDNDRPLHF. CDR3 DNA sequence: TGCGCCAGCAGCCAGAGGGACAACGACCGGCCCCTCCACTTT.

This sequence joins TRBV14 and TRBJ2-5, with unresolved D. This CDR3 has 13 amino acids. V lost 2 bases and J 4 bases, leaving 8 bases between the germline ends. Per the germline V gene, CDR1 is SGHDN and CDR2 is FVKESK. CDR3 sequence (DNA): TGTGCCAGCAGCCAAAGAAGCCGAGAGACCCAGTACTTC. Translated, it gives CASSQRSRETQYF. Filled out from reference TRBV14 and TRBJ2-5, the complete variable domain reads EAGVTQFPSHSVIEKGQTVTLRCDPISGHDNLYWYRRVMGKEIKFLLHFVKESKQDESGMPNNRFLAERTGGTYSTLKVQPAELEDSGVYFCASSQRSRETQYFGPGTRLLVL.

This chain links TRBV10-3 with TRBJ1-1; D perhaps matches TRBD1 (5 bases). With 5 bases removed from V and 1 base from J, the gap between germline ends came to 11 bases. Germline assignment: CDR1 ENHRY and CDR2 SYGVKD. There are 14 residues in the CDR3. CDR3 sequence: CAISSQGQNTEAFF. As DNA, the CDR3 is TGTGCCATCAGTTCTCAGGGCCAGAACACTGAAGCTTTCTTT.